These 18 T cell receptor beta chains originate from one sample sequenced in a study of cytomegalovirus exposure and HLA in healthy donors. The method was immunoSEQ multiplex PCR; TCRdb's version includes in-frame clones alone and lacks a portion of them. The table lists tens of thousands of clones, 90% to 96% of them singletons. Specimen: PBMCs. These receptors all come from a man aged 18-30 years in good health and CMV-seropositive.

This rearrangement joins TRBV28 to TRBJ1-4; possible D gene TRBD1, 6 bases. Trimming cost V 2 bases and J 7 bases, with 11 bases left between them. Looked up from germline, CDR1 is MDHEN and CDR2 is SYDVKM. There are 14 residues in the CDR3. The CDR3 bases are TGTGCCAGCAGTTTAATGGCAGGGGCTGAAAAACTGTTTTTT. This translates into CASSLMAGAEKLFF.

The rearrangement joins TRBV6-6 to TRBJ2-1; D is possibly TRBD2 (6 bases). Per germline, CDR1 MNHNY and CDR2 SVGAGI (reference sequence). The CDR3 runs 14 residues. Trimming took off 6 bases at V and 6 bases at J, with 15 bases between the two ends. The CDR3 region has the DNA TGTGCCAGCAGAAACGCGGGGCCCGGCAATGAGCAGTTCTTC. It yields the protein CASRNAGPGNEQFF.

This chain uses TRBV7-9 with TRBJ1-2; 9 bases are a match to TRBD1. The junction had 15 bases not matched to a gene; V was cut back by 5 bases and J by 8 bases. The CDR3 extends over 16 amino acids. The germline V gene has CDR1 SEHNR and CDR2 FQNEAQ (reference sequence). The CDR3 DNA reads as TGTGCCAGCAGCCCCGCCCTTCTTGGGACAGGGCAAGGCTACACCTTC. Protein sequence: CASSPALLGTGQGYTF.

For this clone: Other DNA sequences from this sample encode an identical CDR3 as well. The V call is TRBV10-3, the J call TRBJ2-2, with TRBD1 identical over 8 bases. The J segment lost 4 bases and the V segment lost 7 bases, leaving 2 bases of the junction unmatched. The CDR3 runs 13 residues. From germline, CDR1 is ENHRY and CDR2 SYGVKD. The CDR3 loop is CAINTGGTGELFF. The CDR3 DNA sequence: TGTGCCATCAATACAGGGGGCACCGGGGAGCTGTTTTTT.

The CDR3 bases are TGTGCCACCAGCAGAGTTGCGGATGTTCAGCCCCAGCATTTT. It translates to CATSRVADVQPQHF. J is TRBJ1-5 and V is TRBV15; D gene uncertain. The CDR3 extends over 14 amino acids. V was clipped by 1 base and J by 6 bases, with 10 bases between them. Germline values: CDR1 LNHNV, CDR2 YYDKDF (reference sequence).

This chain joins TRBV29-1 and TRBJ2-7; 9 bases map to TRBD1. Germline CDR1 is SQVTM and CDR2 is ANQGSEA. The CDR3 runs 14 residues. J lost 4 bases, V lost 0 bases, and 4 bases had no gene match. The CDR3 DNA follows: TGCAGCGTTGAAGAGACGGACAGGGGTTACGAGCAGTACTTC. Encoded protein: CSVEETDRGYEQYF.

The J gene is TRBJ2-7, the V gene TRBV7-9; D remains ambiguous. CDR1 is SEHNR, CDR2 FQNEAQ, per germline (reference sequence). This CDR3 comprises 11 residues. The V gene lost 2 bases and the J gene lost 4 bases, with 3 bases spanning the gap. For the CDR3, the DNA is TGTGCCAGCAGCTTATCATACGAGCAGTACTTC. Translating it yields CASSLSYEQYF. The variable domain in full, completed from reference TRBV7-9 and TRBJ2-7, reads DTGVSQNPRHKITKRGQNVTFRCDPISEHNRLYWYRQTLGQGPEFLTYFQNEAQLEKSRLLSDRFSAERPKGSFSTLEIQRTEQGDSAMYLCASSLSYEQYFGPGTRLTVT.

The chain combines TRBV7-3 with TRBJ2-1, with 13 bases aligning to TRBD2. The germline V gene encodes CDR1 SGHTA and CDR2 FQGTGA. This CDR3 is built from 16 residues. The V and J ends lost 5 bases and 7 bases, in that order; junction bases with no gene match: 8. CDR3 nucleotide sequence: TGTGCCAGCAGCCCCGGACTAGCGGGAGCTCGAAATGAGCAGTTCTTC. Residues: CASSPGLAGARNEQFF.

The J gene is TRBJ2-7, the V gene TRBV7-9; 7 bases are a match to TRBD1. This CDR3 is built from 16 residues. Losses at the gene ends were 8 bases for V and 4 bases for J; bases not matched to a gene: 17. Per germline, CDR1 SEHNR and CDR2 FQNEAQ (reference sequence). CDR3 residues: CASSTTAGTAPYEQYF. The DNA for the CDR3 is TGTGCCAGCTCAACCACCGCCGGGACAGCCCCATACGAGCAGTACTTC.

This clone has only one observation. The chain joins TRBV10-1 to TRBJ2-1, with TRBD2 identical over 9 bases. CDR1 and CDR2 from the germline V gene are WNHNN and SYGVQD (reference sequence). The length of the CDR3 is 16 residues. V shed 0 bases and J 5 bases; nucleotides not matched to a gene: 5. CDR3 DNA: TGCGCCAGCAGTGAGTCTGGGGTAGCGGGAGACAATGAGCAGTTCTTC. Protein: CASSESGVAGDNEQFF.

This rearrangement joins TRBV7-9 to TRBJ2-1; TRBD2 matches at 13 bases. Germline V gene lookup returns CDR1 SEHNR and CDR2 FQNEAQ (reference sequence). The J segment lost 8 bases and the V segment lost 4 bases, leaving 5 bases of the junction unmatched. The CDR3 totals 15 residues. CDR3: CASSSGLAGRDEQFF. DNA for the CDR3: TGTGCCAGCAGCTCGGGACTAGCGGGAAGAGATGAGCAGTTCTTC.

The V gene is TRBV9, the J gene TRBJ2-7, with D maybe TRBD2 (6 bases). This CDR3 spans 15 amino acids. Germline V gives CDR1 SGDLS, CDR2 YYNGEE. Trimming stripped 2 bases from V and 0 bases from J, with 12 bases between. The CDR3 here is CASSVRDGSSYEQYF. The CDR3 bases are TGTGCCAGCAGCGTCCGGGACGGGAGCTCCTACGAGCAGTACTTC.

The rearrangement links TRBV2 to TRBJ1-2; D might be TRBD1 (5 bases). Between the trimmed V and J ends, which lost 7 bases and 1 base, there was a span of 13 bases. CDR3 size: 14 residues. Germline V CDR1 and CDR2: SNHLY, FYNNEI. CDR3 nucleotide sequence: TGTGCCAGCATAGGGCAGGGCCTTAACTATGGCTACACCTTC. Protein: CASIGQGLNYGYTF.

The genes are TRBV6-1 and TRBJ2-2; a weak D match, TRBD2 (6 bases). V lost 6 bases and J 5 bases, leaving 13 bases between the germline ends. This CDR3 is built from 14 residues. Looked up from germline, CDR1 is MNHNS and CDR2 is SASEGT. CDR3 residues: CASRRDPLTGELFF. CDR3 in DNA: TGTGCCAGCAGGCGGGACCCCTTAACCGGGGAGCTGTTTTTT.

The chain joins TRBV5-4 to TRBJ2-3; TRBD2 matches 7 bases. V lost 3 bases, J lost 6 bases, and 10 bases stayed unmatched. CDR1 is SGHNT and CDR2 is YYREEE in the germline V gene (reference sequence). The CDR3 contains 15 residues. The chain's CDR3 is CASSSMAGVADTQYF. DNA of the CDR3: TGTGCCAGCAGCTCAATGGCGGGAGTAGCTGATACGCAGTATTTT. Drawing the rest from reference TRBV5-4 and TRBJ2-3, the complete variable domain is ETGVTQSPTHLIKTRGQQVTLRCSSQSGHNTVSWYQQALGQGPQFIFQYYREEENGRGNFPPRFSGLQFPNYSSELNVNALELDDSALYLCASSSMAGVADTQYFGPGTRLTVL.

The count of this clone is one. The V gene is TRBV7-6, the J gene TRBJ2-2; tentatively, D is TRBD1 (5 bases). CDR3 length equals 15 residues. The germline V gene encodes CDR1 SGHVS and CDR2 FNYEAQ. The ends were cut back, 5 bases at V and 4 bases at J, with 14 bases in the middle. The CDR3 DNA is TGTGCCAGCAGCCCAAGACCAGGGTCCACCGGGGAGCTGTTTTTT. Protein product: CASSPRPGSTGELFF.

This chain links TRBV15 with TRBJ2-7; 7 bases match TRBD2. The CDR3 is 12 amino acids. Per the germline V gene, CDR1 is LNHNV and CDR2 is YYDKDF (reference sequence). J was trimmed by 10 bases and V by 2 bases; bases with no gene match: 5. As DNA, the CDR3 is TGTGCCACCAGCAGACTAGCGGAAAGACAGTACTTC. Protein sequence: CATSRLAERQYF.

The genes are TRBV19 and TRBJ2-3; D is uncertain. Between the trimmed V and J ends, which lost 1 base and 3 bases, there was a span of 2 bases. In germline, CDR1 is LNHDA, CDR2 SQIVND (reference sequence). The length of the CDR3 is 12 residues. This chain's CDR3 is CASSIATDTQYF. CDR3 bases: TGTGCCAGTAGTATAGCTACAGATACGCAGTATTTT. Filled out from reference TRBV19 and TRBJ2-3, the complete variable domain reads DGGITQSPKYLFRKEGQNVTLSCEQNLNHDAMYWYRQDPGQGLRLIYYSQIVNDFQKGDIAEGYSVSREKKESFPLTVTSAQKNPTAFYLCASSIATDTQYFGPGTRLTVL.